A single sample is the source of the 16 T cell receptor beta chains below, sequenced in a study of cytomegalovirus exposure and HLA in healthy donors. The method was immunoSEQ multiplex PCR; TCRdb's version includes in-frame clones alone and lacks a portion of them. The data show 150,000 to 200,000 clones, roughly nine tenths seen once. Sequencing was carried out using PBMCs. Receptor source: a man aged 18 to 29 in good health and CMV-seropositive.

The chain has TRBV7-3 and TRBJ2-7, with 7 bases lining up with TRBD2. Trimming removed 5 bases from V and 3 bases from J; junction bases left unmatched: 7. Germline loops: CDR1 SGHTA, CDR2 FQGTGA. The CDR3 is made up of 14 amino acids. CDR3 sequence (DNA): TGTGCCAGCAGCCGCCAGGGAGGGGACTACGAGCAGTACTTC. Translating gives CASSRQGGDYEQYF.

This clone was counted a few times. CDR3 coding DNA: TGTGCCAGCGGACAGGGGGTCATCCCCGCGACAGATACGCAGTATTTT. It is translated as CASGQGVIPATDTQYF. This chain connects TRBV2 to TRBJ2-3; 10 bases match TRBD1. Germline trimming cut 8 bases from V and 3 bases from J; bases unmatched to any gene: 11. This CDR3 has 16 amino acids. Germline V gene lookup returns CDR1 SNHLY and CDR2 FYNNEI.

The chain carries TRBV6-6 and TRBJ2-3; the D gene is possibly TRBD2 (6 bases). CDR1 is MNHNY and CDR2 is SVGAGI in the germline V gene (reference sequence). V was pared by 8 bases and J by 2 bases, with 8 bases between. There are 12 residues in the CDR3. In nucleotides, the CDR3 is TGTGCCAGCCGGGACTCCACAGATACGCAGTATTTT. Its translation is CASRDSTDTQYF.

A few counts support this clone. The rearrangement links TRBV23-1 to TRBJ1-4, with TRBD1 as a possible D gene (6 bases). TRBV23-1 carries the ORF label, with uncertain function. The CDR3 loop spans 17 amino acids. The germline V and J ends were trimmed by 4 bases and 2 bases, with 17 bases remaining between them. In DNA, the CDR3 is TGCGCCAGCAGTCCTTGTGTAGGGGGAATCACTAATGAAAAACTGTTTTTT. This codes for CASSPCVGGITNEKLFF.

The CDR3 is CASGPSPNEQFF. The CDR3 DNA reads TGTGCTAGTGGCCCTTCCCCCAATGAGCAGTTCTTC. The V and J genes are TRBV12-5 and TRBJ2-1; no definite D call. CDR3 length: 12 residues. The V and J ends lost 6 bases and 6 bases respectively, with 9 bases between them. The germline V gene encodes CDR1 LGHNT and CDR2 FRNRAP. The variable domain in full, with the rest retrieved from reference TRBV12-5 and TRBJ2-1, is DARVTQTPRHKVTEMGQEVTMRCQPILGHNTVFWYRQTMMQGLELLAYFRNRAPLDDSGMPKDRFSAEMPDATLATLKIQPSEPRDSAVYFCASGPSPNEQFFGPGTRLTVL.

The rearrangement uses TRBV28 and TRBJ1-5; TRBD1 is a possible D gene (5 bases). This CDR3 comprises 16 residues. V lost 4 bases and J lost 3, with 16 bases in between. Looked up from germline, CDR1 is MDHEN and CDR2 is SYDVKM. The CDR3 DNA reads TGTGCCAGCAGTTGGGGCGGGAGGTCCTTCAATCAGCCCCAGCATTTT. Protein sequence: CASSWGGRSFNQPQHF.

This sequence joins TRBV6-1 and TRBJ2-7; D is unresolved. Germline CDR1 and CDR2: MNHNS and SASEGT. The CDR3 extends over 13 amino acids. V lost 4 bases and J lost 2, with 9 bases in between. The CDR3 loop reads CASSAADTYEQYF. CDR3 nucleotide sequence: TGTGCCAGCAGTGCGGCAGACACCTACGAGCAGTACTTC.

In this sample, this clone turned up once. This chain links TRBV29-1 with TRBJ1-5; D perhaps matches TRBD1 (5 bases). Per germline, CDR1 SQVTM and CDR2 ANQGSEA. V shed 6 bases and J shed 1 base, with 16 bases lying between them. The CDR3 runs to 15 residues. CDR3: CSVVEGRESNQPQHF. The DNA for the CDR3 is TGCAGCGTCGTGGAGGGGAGGGAGAGCAATCAGCCCCAGCATTTT.

V and J are TRBV7-9 and TRBJ2-2; D is perhaps TRBD1 (5 bases). With 4 bases removed from V and 1 base from J, the gap between germline ends came to 16 bases. Germline V CDR1 and CDR2: SEHNR, FQNEAQ (reference sequence). The CDR3 contains 17 residues. CDR3 protein: CASSSKGLRGNTGELFF. DNA of the CDR3: TGTGCCAGCAGCTCGAAGGGTCTTAGGGGGAACACCGGGGAGCTGTTTTTT.

The V call is TRBV5-1, the J call TRBJ2-5; 14 nucleotides match TRBD2. V trimming: 4 bases; J trimming: 1 base; junction bases outside the gene matches: 9. Germline CDR1 is SGHRS and CDR2 is YFSETQ. There are 18 residues in the CDR3. The CDR3 protein is CASSGGLAGGKFQETQYF. DNA of the CDR3: TGCGCCAGCAGCGGTGGACTAGCGGGAGGAAAATTCCAAGAGACCCAGTACTTC.

CDR3 nucleotides: TGTGCCAGCAGCTTAGGACTAGCGAACACCGGGGAGCTGTTTTTT. It codes for CASSLGLANTGELFF. V gene TRBV11-2 combines with J gene TRBJ2-2, with D possibly being TRBD2 (6 bases). The CDR3 has 15 amino acids. The germline gives CDR1 SGHAT, CDR2 FQNNGV. Trimming took off 1 base at V and 0 bases at J, with 6 bases between the two ends.

This chain joins TRBV7-9 and TRBJ2-3; D perhaps matches TRBD1 (6 bases). This CDR3 comprises 17 residues. The germline V gene encodes CDR1 SEHNR and CDR2 FQNEAQ (reference sequence). Trimming removed 0 bases from V and 2 bases from J, with 15 bases in between. Here the CDR3 reads CASSLAAGTIDTDTQYF. In DNA form, the CDR3 reads TGTGCCAGCAGCTTAGCCGCCGGGACAATTGACACAGATACGCAGTATTTT. The full variable domain, in which reference TRBV7-9 and TRBJ2-3 provide the parts outside the CDR3, is DTGVSQNPRHKITKRGQNVTFRCDPISEHNRLYWYRQTLGQGPEFLTYFQNEAQLEKSRLLSDRFSAERPKGSFSTLEIQRTEQGDSAMYLCASSLAAGTIDTDTQYFGPGTRLTVL.

This chain connects TRBV27 to TRBJ2-7, with D tentatively TRBD1 (6 bases). Germline CDR1 and CDR2: MNHEY and SMNVEV (reference sequence). This CDR3 contains 16 residues. Trimming left V 5 bases short and J 3 bases short, with 20 bases between. CDR3 nucleotides: TGTGCCAGCAGTCTCGGGGCTGTCCTACAGGGCTACGAGCAGTACTTC. This codes for CASSLGAVLQGYEQYF.

The rearrangement joins TRBV4-2 to TRBJ1-3; perhaps TRBD1 as D (5 bases). CDR3 size: 17 residues. Trimming stripped 1 base from V and 0 bases from J, with 13 bases between. Germline loops: CDR1 LGHNA, CDR2 YNFKEQ. Here the CDR3 DNA reads TGTGCCAGCAGCCAAGTTGCAGGTGGGGCCTCTGGAAACACCATATATTTT. Encoded protein: CASSQVAGGASGNTIYF.

This rearrangement joins TRBV2 to TRBJ2-2, with D possibly being TRBD2 (6 bases). Trimming removed 5 bases at V and 1 base at J, with 11 bases between. The CDR3 has 15 amino acids. Germline CDR1 reads SNHLY; CDR2 reads FYNNEI. This CDR3 reads CASSLGGLNTGELFF. The CDR3 DNA follows: TGTGCCAGCAGTCTTGGGGGACTGAACACCGGGGAGCTGTTTTTT.

A single count supports this clone. This chain links TRBV27 with TRBJ2-1; no definite D call. The CDR3 has 14 amino acids. V gave up 0 bases and J gave up 9 bases, with 12 bases separating them. Per germline, CDR1 MNHEY and CDR2 SMNVEV (reference sequence). Written as DNA, the CDR3 is TGTGCCAGCAGTTTATCGGGCCTACTGGGTGAGCAGTTCTTC. As protein: CASSLSGLLGEQFF.